Reported below is one TCR beta chain. Its antigen specificity is not known. Base qualities are missing; no much larger clone stands one base away. The sample is drawn from a study of T cell responses to AZD1222 COVID-19 vaccine (dated by TCRdb to about 2021). Broadly, across the study: AZD1222 recipients with second doses at about 4 weeks or about 12 weeks were pooled, because spike-specific TCR depth and breadth did not differ between schedules. A total of approximately 240 trial participants underwent TCR sequencing, of whom under 220 had received two doses of AZD1222 and 26 had received two doses of the MenACWY control vaccine. Enrollment into the trials was organized by age into subgroups of 18-55, 56-69 and 70-plus years, and those subgroups contained roughly 160, 29 and 62 TCR-sequenced participants, respectively. The paper as a whole reports these results and caveats: Nearly half of unique spike-specific TCRs reportedly recognized epitopes outside regions mutated in the B.1.351 and B.1.1.7 variants. CD4 TCRs associated with the vaccine covered the entire spike protein, and the dominant responses were in regions 160-218 and 743-854. Because no day 14 peak-response samples were available, repertoires were characterized only after the peak T cell response. Spike-specific TCR breadth and depth rose significantly after two AZD1222 doses compared with day 0 and with MenACWY recipients. Only five to seven AZD1222 recipients were SARS-CoV-2 seropositive at baseline, limiting conclusions about previously exposed vaccinees. Most participants were white British and females outnumbered males, and the authors suggested that clonal diversity may have been underestimated. In the small 56-69-year group, the increase in depth fell short of significance, most likely because of low power.

The time point label of this sample denotes: baseline before first vaccination. Vaccinee samples came from UK trials COV001 and COV002, including a single-blind randomized controlled phase 2/3 trial of AZD1222 (ChAdOx1 nCoV-19) in healthy adults. For TCRbeta chain sequencing, PBMC samples were collected from trial participants at day 0 and at day 28 after the second dose. Including the terminal cysteine and phenylalanine, the CDR3 comprises 18 residues. Only the CDR3 portion is preserved as DNA: 54 bases, with reading frame beginning at the first base. The CDR3 regions of human TCRbeta chains were analyzed by immunosequencing. As for the original processing: Repertoire TCRs were checked for matches against a reference library of SARS-CoV-2-specific TCRs that had been generated using the MIRA antigen-specificity platform. Breadth meant the fraction of unique TCRs that were SARS-CoV-2-associated, whereas depth meant the fraction of total T cells that were SARS-CoV-2-associated. Using the MIRA data, every spike-specific TCR was mapped to the spike region that the TCR reacted to and assigned to either a CD4 or a CD8 class. Log10-transformed breadth and depth values were compared by one-way ANOVA with Sidak's multiple comparisons tests. As stored in TCRdb, this immuneACCESS dataset retains in-frame rearrangements with V and J assigned. A fraction of the clones does not appear; measured against another copy, unresolved V genes explain less than half of the discrepancy, and the remainder lacks a known reason. V and J calls and clone size follow that table, whereas D and trimming were derived from the DNA. This sample lists over 90,000 clones; about 88% were detected once. The biggest ten clones account for more than 4.5% of the sample.

The chain links TRBV21-1 with TRBJ2-5; the table's TRBD1 call for D was not verified on the DNA. TRBV21-1 is a pseudogene locus. This sequence was found in an adult in good health. The sample in question was peripheral blood, obtained on day 0 of AZD1222 vaccination. The nucleotide sequence reads as follows: TGTGCCAGCAGCAAAGTTGGCAGGGGGGTGGAAGACCCAGAAATCCAGTACTTC. Its translation is CASSKVGRGVEDPEIQYF.